Below are 20 T cell receptor beta chains sequenced from a single sample in a study of molecular identifiers for immune sequencing clone quantification. TCRdb reprocessed the PCR reads via MiXCR and lists one record per CDR3 protein. The sample gives around 480,000 distinct CDR3 sequences, around 23% of which show up once; around 0.79% is in the top ten. The sequenced sample was naive CD8+ T cells from blood, with Jurkat cell RNA spiked in. Sample subset: FACS-sorted CD8+CD4-CCR7+CD45RA+ naive T cells. Receptors originate from a human donor in good health. Some libraries in this study had Jurkat cell RNA spiked in.

This chain uses TRBV13 with TRBJ2-4, with a possible D match to TRBD1 (7 bases). Germline CDR1 PRHDT, CDR2 FYEKMQ (reference sequence). The CDR3 has 16 residues. Trimming cost V 5 bases and J 3 bases, with 17 bases left between them. This CDR3 reads CASSPDREVGKNIQYF. DNA for the CDR3: TGTGCCAGCAGCCCAGACAGGGAGGTCGGCAAAAACATTCAGTACTTC. Filled out from reference TRBV13 and TRBJ2-4, the complete variable domain reads AAGVIQSPRHLIKEKRETATLKCYPIPRHDTVYWYQQGPGQDPQFLISFYEKMQSDKGSIPDRFSAQQFSDYHSELNMSSLELGDSALYFCASSPDREVGKNIQYFGAGTRLSVL.

This clonotype came up many times. This rearrangement joins TRBV6-6 to TRBJ2-7; TRBD1 might be the D (5 bases). In germline, CDR1 is MNHNY, CDR2 SVGAGI (reference sequence). The CDR3 has 14 amino acids. Trimming left V 0 bases short and J 2 bases short, with 8 bases between. The DNA of the CDR3 is TGTGCCAGCAGTTACTCGGTCAGGGCCTACGAGCAGTACTTC. Its protein product is CASSYSVRAYEQYF.

The gene calls are TRBV7-9 and TRBJ2-5; D unresolved. Germline loops: CDR1 SEHNR, CDR2 FQNEAQ (reference sequence). With 0 bases removed from V and 0 bases from J, the gap between germline ends came to 8 bases. The CDR3 has 15 residues. The CDR3 here is CASSLASEYQETQYF. The CDR3 coding sequence is TGTGCCAGCAGCTTAGCTTCAGAGTACCAAGAGACCCAGTACTTC.

The chain carries TRBV7-2 and TRBJ2-7; 12 bases align to TRBD2. CDR3 length: 16 residues. V was pared by 1 base and J by 7 bases, with 8 bases of the junction left unmatched. Germline assignment: CDR1 SGHTA and CDR2 FQGNSA. DNA for the CDR3: TGTGCCAGCAGCTTAGGACTAGCGGGGGCCTCGGGAGAGCAGTACTTC. Amino acid sequence: CASSLGLAGASGEQYF.

V is TRBV4-2 and J is TRBJ2-7; tentatively, D is TRBD1 or TRBD2 (5 bases each). Trimming shortened V by 2 bases and J by 1 base, and 12 bases separated the two germline ends. Germline CDR1 LGHNA, CDR2 YNFKEQ. The CDR3 contains 15 residues. This CDR3 reads CASSQSLGVSYEQYF. The DNA of the CDR3 is TGTGCCAGCAGCCAAAGCTTGGGGGTTTCCTACGAGCAGTACTTC.

At least ten counts were recorded for this clonotype. The chain recombines TRBV6-2 or TRBV6-3 with TRBJ1-5, with D perhaps matching TRBD1 (5 bases). Trimming took 5 bases from V and 2 from J, leaving 7 bases between them. CDR1 and CDR2 (germline): MNHEY, SVGEGT. The CDR3 consists of 13 residues. Written as DNA, the CDR3 is TGTGCCAGCAGTACAGGAGGCAATCAGCCCCAGCATTTT. This translates into CASSTGGNQPQHF.

V is TRBV19 and J is TRBJ2-2; the D is unclear. V was pared by 8 bases and J by 6 bases, with 10 bases between. This CDR3 is built from 12 residues. From germline, CDR1 is LNHDA and CDR2 SQIVND (reference sequence). In DNA form, the CDR3 reads TGTGCCAGTGAGCTGATTCCCGGGGAGCTGTTTTTT. Protein: CASELIPGELFF.

This clonotype was found many times. This sequence joins TRBV6-5 and TRBJ2-1, with D perhaps TRBD1 (6 bases). The CDR3 runs 14 residues. Trimming left V 2 bases short and J 5 bases short, with 10 bases between. Germline CDR1 and CDR2: MNHEY and SVGAGI. The CDR3 sequence is CASSYGQNNNEQFF. CDR3 nucleotides: TGTGCCAGCAGTTACGGACAGAATAACAATGAGCAGTTCTTC.

There are many counts of this clonotype. V usage is TRBV28 and J usage is TRBJ1-2; tentatively, D is TRBD1 (5 bases). V shed 5 bases and J shed 0 bases, with 13 bases lying between them. The germline CDR1 and CDR2 sequences are MDHEN and SYDVKM. The CDR3 is 15 residues long. CDR3: CASSPNRSPNYGYTF. Written as DNA, the CDR3 is TGTGCCAGCAGTCCTAACAGGTCCCCTAACTATGGCTACACCTTC.

This clonotype has just a few counts. The rearrangement links TRBV11-2 to TRBJ1-1; D gene uncertain. The V gene lost 2 bases and the J gene lost 3 bases, with 4 bases spanning the gap. The CDR3 spans 12 residues. Per germline, CDR1 SGHAT and CDR2 FQNNGV. The CDR3 coding sequence is TGTGCCAGCAGCTTAACTCACACTGAAGCTTTCTTT. This translates into CASSLTHTEAFF. The complete variable domain, with remaining parts taken from reference TRBV11-2 and TRBJ1-1, reads EAGVAQSPRYKIIEKRQSVAFWCNPISGHATLYWYQQILGQGPKLLIQFQNNGVVDDSQLPKDRFSAERLKGVDSTLKIQPAKLEDSAVYLCASSLTHTEAFFGQGTRLTVV.

The chain has TRBV5-6 and TRBJ2-3, with D possibly being TRBD1 (5 bases). CDR1 and CDR2 (germline): SGHDT, YYEEEE. The V gene lost 4 bases and the J gene lost 2 bases, with 23 bases spanning the gap. The CDR3 runs 18 residues. CDR3 in amino acids: CASSLTEIHQEFTDTQYF. The CDR3 nucleotides are TGTGCCAGCAGCCTGACAGAGATACATCAAGAATTCACAGATACGCAGTATTTT.

This clonotype was counted many times. The J gene is TRBJ2-7, the V gene TRBV4-3, with D hard to call. The CDR3 length is 14 residues. V gave up 0 bases and J gave up 3 bases, with 9 bases separating them. Germline CDR1 and CDR2: LGHNA and YSLEER. The CDR3 region is CASSQDWQGYEQYF. In DNA, the CDR3 is TGCGCCAGCAGCCAAGATTGGCAAGGCTACGAGCAGTACTTC.

The CDR3, as DNA: TGCAGTGCTAGAGATATGGGACTAGCGGCCACAGATACGCAGTATTTT. Protein sequence: CSARDMGLAATDTQYF. This chain connects TRBV20-1 to TRBJ2-3; TRBD2 matches at 11 bases. From germline, CDR1 is DFQATT and CDR2 SNEGSKA (reference sequence). The ends lost 0 bases at V and 2 bases at J; junction bases unmatched: 4. CDR3 length: 16 residues.

The chain uses TRBV7-6 and TRBJ2-5; weak D call: TRBD2 (5 bases). Trimming took 3 bases from V and 4 from J, leaving 12 bases between them. The CDR3 extends over 14 amino acids. Germline V gene data show CDR1 as SGHVS and CDR2 as FNYEAQ. The CDR3 DNA sequence: TGTGCCAGCAGCTTCGTCCTCCGGGGAGAGACCCAGTACTTC. It is translated as CASSFVLRGETQYF.

This clonotype was found many times. CDR3 residues: CASSAPADTQYF. CDR3 DNA sequence: TGTGCCAGCAGCGCCCCGGCAGATACGCAGTATTTT. The V gene is TRBV9, the J gene TRBJ2-3, with D uncertain. CDR1 and CDR2 (germline): SGDLS, YYNGEE. This CDR3 comprises 12 residues. Between the trimmed V and J ends, which lost 3 bases and 4 bases, there was a span of 6 bases.

The V and J genes are TRBV6-1 and TRBJ2-1; D unresolved. The germline V gene encodes CDR1 MNHNS and CDR2 SASEGT. The CDR3 length is 14 residues. Trimming left V 3 bases short and J 12 bases short, with 18 bases between. The CDR3 sequence: CASSDTGLTPAQFF. In nucleotides, the CDR3 is TGTGCCAGCAGTGATACCGGCCTCACCCCTGCGCAGTTCTTC.

This chain links TRBV4-2 with TRBJ2-1; 9 bases fit TRBD2. Trimming took 3 bases from V and 8 from J; bases not matched to a gene: 11. The germline V gene encodes CDR1 LGHNA and CDR2 YNFKEQ. There are 16 residues in the CDR3. CDR3 DNA sequence: TGTGCCAGCAGCCATCCACTAGCGGGCCTAGGGGATGAGCAGTTCTTC. Amino acid sequence: CASSHPLAGLGDEQFF.

As concerns this clonotype: At one end the junction does not follow the germline gene, possibly because of a read error. The chain uses TRBV28 and TRBJ2-7, with TRBD1 identical over 8 bases. Per the germline V gene, CDR1 is MDHEN and CDR2 is SYDVKM. The CDR3 has 17 residues. CDR3 amino acids: CASSLEKQGVPPYERYF. The CDR3 DNA reads as TGTGCCAGCAGTCTAGAAAAACAGGGGGTACCCCCCTACGAGCGGTACTTC. The full variable domain, in which reference TRBV28 and TRBJ2-7 provide the parts outside the CDR3, is DVKVTQSSRYLVKRTGEKVFLECVQDMDHENMFWYRQDPGLGLRLIYFSYDVKMKEKGDIPEGYSVSREKKERFSLILESASTNQTSMYLCASSLEKQGVPPYERYFGPGTRLTVT.

This clonotype was seen a few times. This sequence joins TRBV5-6 and TRBJ2-7; no definite D call. Germline CDR1 is SGHDT and CDR2 is YYEEEE. V was clipped by 0 bases and J by 3 bases, with 10 bases between them. CDR3 length: 14 residues. The CDR3 region is CASSLVGDYYEQYF. CDR3 nucleotides: TGTGCCAGCAGCTTGGTTGGGGATTACTACGAGCAGTACTTC.

The genes are TRBV11-2 and TRBJ2-5, with 8 bases fitting TRBD1. Germline CDR1 SGHAT, CDR2 FQNNGV. The CDR3 length is 18 residues. Unmatched junction bases numbered 12, after V lost 2 bases and J lost 1 base. The CDR3, as DNA: TGTGCCAGCAGCTTAAATCCTAGTAGGACAGGGTTCCAAGAGACCCAGTACTTC. Protein: CASSLNPSRTGFQETQYF.